These 15 T cell receptor beta chains came from one sample sequenced in a study of blood T cell repertoires in COVID-19. Produced via immunoSEQ multiplex PCR; TCRdb's table is partial and in-frame only. Of approximately 200,000 clones in the sample, less than 95% were seen once. Sequencing input: peripheral blood. These receptors were collected from a young man with COVID-19, enrolled during active disease.

The count of this clone is one. V is TRBV11-2 and J is TRBJ1-1, with D maybe TRBD1 (6 bases). This CDR3 contains 14 residues. Trimming removed 4 bases from V and 4 bases from J, with 13 bases in between. Per germline, CDR1 SGHAT and CDR2 FQNNGV. The CDR3 here is CASSSQTGVTEAFF. CDR3 coding DNA: TGTGCCAGCAGCTCCCAGACAGGAGTCACTGAAGCTTTCTTT.

This clone was picked up a small number of times. The rearrangement uses TRBV12-3 or TRBV12-4 and TRBJ1-6; possibly TRBD1 for D (5 bases). CDR3 length: 12 residues. V lost 8 bases and J 9 bases, leaving 11 bases between the germline ends. The chain's CDR3 is CASGEGASPLHF. The CDR3 nucleotides are TGTGCCAGCGGCGAAGGGGCTTCACCCCTCCACTTT.

This chain uses TRBV7-9 with TRBJ1-4; the D is unclear. The V and J ends lost 6 bases and 7 bases respectively, with 24 bases between them. The germline V gene encodes CDR1 SEHNR and CDR2 FQNEAQ (reference sequence). The CDR3 has 17 amino acids. Written as DNA, the CDR3 is TGTGCCAGCAGTTTTGGGTCGACTACTCCGGGTGGTGAAAAACTGTTTTTT. Translation: CASSFGSTTPGGEKLFF.

The chain is built from TRBV6-5 and TRBJ1-1; D is possibly TRBD1 (6 bases). CDR3 length equals 15 residues. Deletions cut 2 bases from V and 6 bases from J, with 16 bases between. Germline V gives CDR1 MNHEY, CDR2 SVGAGI. The CDR3 DNA reads TGTGCCAGCAGTTACCCTACACAGGGTGTCGCTGAAGCTTTCTTT. It specifies CASSYPTQGVAEAFF.

The chain carries TRBV3-1 (or the pseudogene TRBV3-2) and TRBJ2-5, with D hard to call. The germline V gene has CDR1 LGHDT and CDR2 YNNKEL (reference sequence). CDR3 length: 13 residues. Trimming removed 0 bases from V and 7 bases from J, with 9 bases in between. Here the CDR3 DNA reads TGTGCCAGCAGCCAAGAACCACCAGGGACCCAGTACTTC. Protein: CASSQEPPGTQYF.

The V call is TRBV27, the J call TRBJ2-7; TRBD1 aligns across 9 bases. V gave up 7 bases and J gave up 3 bases; unmatched junction bases: 1. CDR1 and CDR2 from the germline V gene are MNHEY and SMNVEV (reference sequence). The CDR3 length is 12 residues. Here the CDR3 reads CASMGQGYEQYF. The CDR3 DNA reads TGTGCCAGCATGGGACAGGGCTACGAGCAGTACTTC.

The J gene is TRBJ1-6, the V gene TRBV3-1 (or the pseudogene TRBV3-2); 8 bases agree with TRBD1. Germline assignment: CDR1 LGHDT and CDR2 YNNKEL (reference sequence). The CDR3 is 15 residues long. V was clipped by 4 bases and J by 7 bases; unmatched bases: 6. In DNA, the CDR3 is TGTGCCAGCAGCCCAGGGACAGGTGGGAATTCACCCCTCCACTTT. Translation gives CASSPGTGGNSPLHF.

The chain links TRBV3-1 (or the pseudogene TRBV3-2) to TRBJ2-6, with TRBD2 identical over 8 bases. The V and J ends lost 5 bases and 3 bases, in that order; junction bases with no gene match: 6. The CDR3 has 16 amino acids. The germline CDR1 and CDR2 sequences are LGHDT and YNNKEL (reference sequence). The CDR3: CASSAPAGGGANVLTF. The CDR3 nucleotides are TGTGCCAGCAGCGCACCGGCGGGAGGTGGGGCCAACGTCCTGACTTTC.

V is TRBV11-2 and J is TRBJ2-1, with 10 bases aligning to TRBD2. V shed 5 bases and J 0 bases; nucleotides not matched to a gene: 4. CDR1 and CDR2 (germline): SGHAT, FQNNGV. The CDR3 consists of 16 residues. DNA of the CDR3: TGTGCCAGCAGCGTACTAGCGGGGAGCTCCTACAATGAGCAGTTCTTC. It yields the protein CASSVLAGSSYNEQFF.

The chain employs TRBV2 and TRBJ1-2; no firm D call. The CDR3 runs to 12 residues. Germline V gene lookup returns CDR1 SNHLY and CDR2 FYNNEI. V lost 8 bases and J lost 2, with 9 bases in between. The CDR3 reads CASSAENYGYTF. CDR3 sequence (DNA): TGTGCCAGCTCCGCGGAAAACTATGGCTACACCTTC.

This chain connects TRBV9 to TRBJ2-5; 8 positions match TRBD2. Germline V gene lookup returns CDR1 SGDLS and CDR2 YYNGEE. V lost 2 bases to trimming and J lost 5 bases; unmatched junction nucleotides: 11. CDR3 length: 16 residues. DNA of the CDR3: TGTGCCAGCAGCGTGGAGCGGGGGAATGGAGGCGAGACCCAGTACTTC. Protein product: CASSVERGNGGETQYF.

The CDR3 DNA sequence: TGTGCCAGCAGTGCACAGGGGGCCATCTACGAGCAGTACTTC. Amino acids: CASSAQGAIYEQYF. The V gene is TRBV2, the J gene TRBJ2-7, with 9 nucleotides matching TRBD1. Germline V gene data show CDR1 as SNHLY and CDR2 as FYNNEI. The CDR3 has 14 amino acids. J lost 3 bases, V lost 4 bases, and 4 bases had no gene match.

The V call is TRBV20-1, the J call TRBJ2-7; D is possibly TRBD1 (5 bases). The CDR3 consists of 11 residues. With 3 bases removed from V and 4 bases from J, the gap between germline ends came to 7 bases. Germline V gene sequence: CDR1 DFQATT, CDR2 SNEGSKA (reference sequence). CDR3 bases: TGCAGTGCTAGGGGGCTTTACGAGCAGTACTTC. This gives the protein CSARGLYEQYF.

This chain uses TRBV5-6 with TRBJ2-5, with D tentatively TRBD2 (5 bases). CDR3 length equals 13 residues. CDR1 is SGHDT and CDR2 is YYEEEE in the germline V gene. With 0 bases removed from V and 7 bases from J, the gap between germline ends came to 10 bases. In DNA, the CDR3 is TGTGCCAGCAGCTTGGGGGGAGCCGGGACCCAGTACTTC. Translated: CASSLGGAGTQYF.

This chain connects TRBV7-9 to TRBJ2-3; TRBD2 matches at 10 bases. V trimming: 2 bases; J trimming: 5 bases; junction bases outside the gene matches: 4. Germline V CDR1 and CDR2: SEHNR, FQNEAQ (reference sequence). This CDR3 contains 15 residues. CDR3 coding DNA: TGTGCCAGCAGCTTAAAGCGGGGGGGCATAGATACGCAGTATTTT. Its protein is CASSLKRGGIDTQYF.